This section outlines one TCR beta chain sequence together with its context. This sample stems from a study of blood T cell repertoires in COVID-19. The cohort comprised adults aged 18 to 89 years residing in about two dozen US areas. The CDR3 has 14 amino acids. Germline V lookup: CDR1 MNHNS, CDR2 SASEGT. V lost 2 bases to trimming and J lost 11 bases, with 18 bases between them. Only in-frame clones appear in the TCRdb table, and some are missing; sequencing was by immunoSEQ multiplex PCR. Here the sample spans some 240,000 clones, approximately 84% being singletons. This TCR was recovered from a woman in her 50s who had been exposed to COVID-19. The V gene is TRBV6-1, the J gene TRBJ1-1; D gene uncertain. Sequencing was performed on PBMCs or T cells enriched from blood (not recorded which). CDR3: CASSESLSSFRAFF. Here the CDR3 DNA reads TGTGCCAGCAGTGAATCCCTCTCGTCGTTCAGGGCTTTCTTT.